This passage covers 13 T cell receptor beta chains from one sample sequenced in a study of PD-L1 blockade in urothelial cancer. Sequenced by immunoSEQ multiplex PCR; TCRdb stores in-frame clones only, minus some. The repertoire consists of about 80,000 clones, with about nine tenths occurring once and the leading ten covering roughly 5.2%. Sequencing was performed on PBMCs, taken around atezolizumab (anti-PD-L1) treatment. Receptor source: a woman in her sixties or seventies with urothelial cancer.

The chain links TRBV27 to TRBJ2-7; the D gene is possibly TRBD1 (7 bases). Germline values: CDR1 MNHEY, CDR2 SMNVEV (reference sequence). The CDR3 loop spans 12 amino acids. V lost 6 bases and J lost 6, with 12 bases in between. The CDR3 bases are TGTGCCAGCAGACCCCAGGGGGGCGAGCAGTACTTC. Protein product: CASRPQGGEQYF.

This chain connects TRBV5-6 to TRBJ1-2; 9 bases line up with TRBD1. The trim removed 6 bases at V and 4 bases at J, leaving 13 bases unmatched. This CDR3 has 16 residues. Germline loops: CDR1 SGHDT, CDR2 YYEEEE. Written as DNA, the CDR3 is TGTGCCAGCAACTTATACCAGGGACAGGGAACCTATGGCTACACCTTC. Translated, it gives CASNLYQGQGTYGYTF.

The chain has TRBV19 and TRBJ2-2; 7 bases line up with TRBD2. The CDR3 is 14 residues long. The germline V gene has CDR1 LNHDA and CDR2 SQIVND (reference sequence). Trimming cost V 10 bases and J 1 base; bases outside gene matches: 6. The CDR3 nucleotides are TGTGCCATAAATAGCGGGCAGAACACCGGGGAGCTGTTTTTT. The encoded protein is CAINSGQNTGELFF.

This sequence joins TRBV7-9 and TRBJ1-1; TRBD1 is a possible D gene (5 bases). Germline loops: CDR1 SEHNR, CDR2 FQNEAQ (reference sequence). The CDR3 consists of 12 residues. Trimming took 5 bases from V and 3 from J, leaving 7 bases between them. The DNA for the CDR3 is TGTGCCAGCAGCAAAGGGGACACTGAAGCTTTCTTT. It yields the protein CASSKGDTEAFF. Full variable domain (rest looked up from reference TRBV7-9 and TRBJ1-1): DTGVSQNPRHKITKRGQNVTFRCDPISEHNRLYWYRQTLGQGPEFLTYFQNEAQLEKSRLLSDRFSAERPKGSFSTLEIQRTEQGDSAMYLCASSKGDTEAFFGQGTRLTVV.

The J gene is TRBJ2-7, the V gene TRBV28; 7 bases line up with TRBD1. Unmatched junction bases numbered 8, after V lost 3 bases and J lost 0 bases. The CDR3 is made up of 16 amino acids. The V gene's germline CDR1 is MDHEN and CDR2 SYDVKM. CDR3 amino acids: CASSLSTGDRSYEQYF. The CDR3 DNA sequence: TGTGCCAGCAGTTTGTCCACAGGGGACCGCTCCTACGAGCAGTACTTC.

The chain carries TRBV6-6 and TRBJ2-7, with a possible D match to TRBD2 (6 bases). The CDR3 contains 12 residues. With 6 bases removed from V and 3 bases from J, the gap between germline ends came to 9 bases. Germline V lookup: CDR1 MNHNY, CDR2 SVGAGI (reference sequence). The CDR3 nucleotides read TGTGCCAGCAGCCGCGGGGTCTACGAGCAGTACTTC. Translated: CASSRGVYEQYF.

The chain uses TRBV7-3 and TRBJ2-6, with 14 bases fitting TRBD2. Germline assignment: CDR1 SGHTA and CDR2 FQGTGA. J lost 4 bases, V lost 6 bases, and 11 bases had no gene match. The CDR3 runs to 19 residues. CDR3 protein: CASRSRLAGGPRGANVLTF. CDR3 nucleotides: TGTGCCAGCAGATCCAGACTAGCGGGAGGGCCAAGGGGGGCCAACGTCCTGACTTTC.

The chain combines TRBV7-9 with TRBJ2-5; D is ambiguous. The germline V gene encodes CDR1 SEHNR and CDR2 FQNEAQ (reference sequence). V shed 3 bases and J shed 0 bases, with 11 bases lying between them. This CDR3 region has 15 residues. CDR3 coding DNA: TGTGCCAGCAGCTTTAAGCCTTCCCACCAAGAGACCCAGTACTTC. This codes for CASSFKPSHQETQYF.

The chain carries TRBV5-1 and TRBJ1-1; D possibly corresponds to TRBD1 (5 bases). CDR1 and CDR2 (germline): SGHRS, YFSETQ. The CDR3 runs to 14 residues. Trimming pared 5 bases from V and 0 bases from J, leaving 11 bases between. The CDR3 reads CASSSTAMNTEAFF. CDR3 sequence (DNA): TGCGCCAGCAGTTCGACAGCTATGAACACTGAAGCTTTCTTT.

The J gene is TRBJ1-2, the V gene TRBV11-2; the D is unclear. CDR3 length equals 15 residues. Trimming shortened V by 0 bases and J by 2 bases, and 10 bases separated the two germline ends. CDR1 and CDR2 (germline): SGHAT, FQNNGV. Here the CDR3 DNA reads TGTGCCAGCAGCTTAGACGGCGGGCAGAACTATGGCTACACCTTC. Amino acids: CASSLDGGQNYGYTF.

This chain joins TRBV5-1 and TRBJ2-1; 7 bases are shared with TRBD2. The germline gives CDR1 SGHRS, CDR2 YFSETQ. CDR3 size: 16 residues. V lost 4 bases and J lost 5; bases outside the gene matches: 12. The CDR3 loop is CASSVGYGGRDNEQFF. The CDR3 region has the DNA TGCGCCAGCAGCGTAGGGTATGGGGGGAGGGACAATGAGCAGTTCTTC.

The chain employs TRBV19 and TRBJ2-7; 10 bases map to TRBD2. V lost 1 base to trimming and J lost 3 bases; unmatched junction nucleotides: 9. The CDR3 length is 17 residues. CDR1 is LNHDA, CDR2 SQIVND, per germline (reference sequence). The DNA of the CDR3 is TGTGCCAGTAGTATAGGGTTGGGACTAGCGAACTACTACGAGCAGTACTTC. Its protein product is CASSIGLGLANYYEQYF.

The genes are TRBV6-5 and TRBJ1-1; 10 nucleotides align to TRBD1. The germline V gene has CDR1 MNHEY and CDR2 SVGAGI. This CDR3 has 14 amino acids. The J segment lost 7 bases and the V segment lost 5 bases, leaving 7 bases of the junction unmatched. CDR3 bases: TGTGCCAGCAGTACTGGGACAGGGGCCTTTGAAGCTTTCTTT. Encoded protein: CASSTGTGAFEAFF.